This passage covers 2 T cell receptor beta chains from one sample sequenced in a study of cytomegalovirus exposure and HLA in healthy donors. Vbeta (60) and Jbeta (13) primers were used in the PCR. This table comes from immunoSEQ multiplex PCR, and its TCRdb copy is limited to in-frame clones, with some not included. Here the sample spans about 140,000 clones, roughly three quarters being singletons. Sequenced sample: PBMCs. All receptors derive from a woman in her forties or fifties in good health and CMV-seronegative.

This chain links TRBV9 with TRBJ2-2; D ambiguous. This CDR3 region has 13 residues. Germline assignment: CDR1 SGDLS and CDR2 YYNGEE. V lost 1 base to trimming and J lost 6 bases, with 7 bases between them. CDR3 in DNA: TGTGCCAGCAGCGTATCGAGGCCCGGGGAGCTGTTTTTT. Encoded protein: CASSVSRPGELFF.

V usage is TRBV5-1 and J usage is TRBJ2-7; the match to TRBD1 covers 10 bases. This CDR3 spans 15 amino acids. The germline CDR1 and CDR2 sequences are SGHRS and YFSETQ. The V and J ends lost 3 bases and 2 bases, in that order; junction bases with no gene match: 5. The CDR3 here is CASSWTGTGAYEQYF. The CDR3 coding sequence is TGCGCCAGCAGCTGGACCGGGACAGGGGCCTACGAGCAGTACTTC.